This T cell receptor beta chain comes out of a study of shared clonotypes between healthy human individuals. Background on the study: Donor composition was a couple of women and a few men, aged 18 to 49. Study outcomes and limitations: Non-shared clonotypes displayed generation probabilities falling below those of clonotypes present in all four donors. Relative to memory subsets, naive subsets generally showed larger estimated richness.

Per germline, CDR1 SGHAT and CDR2 FQNNGV. The V end lost 3 bases, the J end lost 4 bases, and 16 bases lay between the germline ends. The CDR3 sequence is 16 residues long. As concerns this clone: Antigen unknown.

The method was immunoSEQ multiplex PCR; TCRdb's version includes in-frame clones alone and lacks a portion of them. The table has some 320,000 clones, roughly 84% seen once; the top ten hold 15% to 20%. CD8 memory pooled CD45RO+ cells and CCR7-negative CD45RA+ TemRA cells. The TCR originated in a young man in good health. The sample consisted of memory CD8+ T cells sorted from blood. The subset is: CD45RO+ cells pooled with CCR7-negative TemRA cells. The chain combines TRBV11-2 with TRBJ2-1; unclear D gene. CDR3 in DNA: TGTGCCAGCAGCTTCATGTCGCCGGCCCTATACAATGAGCAGTTCTTC. As protein: CASSFMSPALYNEQFF. Based on the CDR3 plus reference TRBV11-2 and TRBJ2-1, the full variable domain is EAGVAQSPRYKIIEKRQSVAFWCNPISGHATLYWYQQILGQGPKLLIQFQNNGVVDDSQLPKDRFSAERLKGVDSTLKIQPAKLEDSAVYLCASSFMSPALYNEQFFGPGTRLTVL.